This T cell receptor (beta chain) was observed in a study of glioma-infiltrating T cells. General study points: Gliomas, especially low-grade, showed above-expected tissue-blood divergence; non-neoplastic patients showed below.

Amplification of TCR alpha and beta CDR3 regions from RNA used iRepertoire nested multiplex PCR. Via MiXCR, TCRdb re-called the multiplex PCR reads, giving one row per CDR3 protein. The sample has 150,000 to 200,000 distinct CDR3 sequences, around 45% seen once. Per germline, CDR1 LGHDT and CDR2 YNNKEL (reference sequence). V gave up 4 bases and J gave up 6 bases, with 15 bases separating them. CDR3 length: 14 residues. The sample holds one count of this clonotype. Its antigen is as yet unknown. Material: glioma tissue, nonneoplastic brain tissue, or PBMCs (not recorded which). The TCR sequence derives from a human donor with low-grade glioma or glioblastoma, undergoing nonglioma brain surgery, or in good health (not recorded which). The chain combines TRBV3-1 with TRBJ1-1; TRBD1 might be the D (5 bases). As DNA, the CDR3 is TGTGCCAGCAGCCCGTATCAGGGATGGGCTGAAGCTTTCTTT. As protein: CASSPYQGWAEAFF.